Included here is one TCR beta chain sequence, with context. These data belong to a study of cytomegalovirus exposure and HLA in healthy donors. The PCR had 60 Vbeta and 13 Jbeta primers. Assay used: immunoSEQ multiplex PCR; TCRdb lists only in-frame clones, some missing. This sample has some 120,000 clones, with about 80% found just once. Despite likely unrecorded immune exposures, the donors were nominally healthy at the time of sampling. The ends lost 7 bases at V and 0 bases at J; junction bases unmatched: 5. Germline V CDR1 and CDR2: LNHDA, SQIVND (reference sequence). This CDR3 comprises 14 residues.

This receptor was identified in a man aged 25-45 years in good health and CMV-seronegative. What was sequenced was PBMCs. This chain links TRBV19 with TRBJ1-1, with 7 bases that match TRBD1. This CDR3 reads CASNSQGMNTEAFF. DNA of the CDR3: TGTGCCAGTAACTCACAGGGGATGAACACTGAAGCTTTCTTT.